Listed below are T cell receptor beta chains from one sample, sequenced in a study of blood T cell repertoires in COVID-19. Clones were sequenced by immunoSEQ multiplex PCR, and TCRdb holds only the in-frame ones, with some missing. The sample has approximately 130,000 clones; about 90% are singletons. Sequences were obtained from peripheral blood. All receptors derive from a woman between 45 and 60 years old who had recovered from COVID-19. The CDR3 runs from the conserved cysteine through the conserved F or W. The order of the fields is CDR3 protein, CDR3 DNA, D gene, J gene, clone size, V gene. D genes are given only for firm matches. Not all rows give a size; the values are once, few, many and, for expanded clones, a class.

cdr3_aa: CASRKLGTAIYGYTF
cdr3_nt: TGTGCCAGCAGGAAACTAGGGACTGCTATTTATGGCTACACCTTC
d_call: NA
j_call: TRBJ1-2
clone_size: NA
v_call: TRBV11-2

cdr3_aa: CASSEATRTGSGYTF
cdr3_nt: TGTGCCAGCAGTGAAGCGACTCGGACAGGGAGTGGCTACACCTTC
d_call: TRBD1
j_call: TRBJ1-2
clone_size: NA
v_call: TRBV6-1

cdr3_aa: CASSQGVGDRGNEQFF
cdr3_nt: TGTGCCAGCAGCCAAGGAGTCGGGGACAGGGGCAATGAGCAGTTCTTC
d_call: TRBD1
j_call: TRBJ2-1
clone_size: NA
v_call: TRBV4-2

cdr3_aa: CASSILASSSTDTQYF
cdr3_nt: TGTGCCAGTAGTATTCTAGCCTCCTCTAGCACAGATACGCAGTATTTT
d_call: NA
j_call: TRBJ2-3
clone_size: NA
v_call: TRBV19

cdr3_aa: CATSRDTGSREQFF
cdr3_nt: TGTGCCACCAGCAGAGATACAGGGTCTCGGGAGCAGTTCTTC
d_call: NA
j_call: TRBJ2-1
clone_size: once
v_call: TRBV15

cdr3_aa: CASSIALYGYTF
cdr3_nt: TGTGCCAGTAGTATAGCCCTATATGGCTACACCTTC
d_call: NA
j_call: TRBJ1-2
clone_size: once
v_call: TRBV19

cdr3_aa: CASSPPGRVGTGELFF
cdr3_nt: TGTGCCAGCAGCCCCCCGGGGAGGGTCGGCACCGGGGAGCTGTTTTTT
d_call: TRBD2
j_call: TRBJ2-2
clone_size: NA
v_call: TRBV9

cdr3_aa: CASSSRGQGYSPLHF
cdr3_nt: TGTGCCAGCAGCTCCCGGGGACAGGGGTATTCACCCCTCCACTTT
d_call: TRBD1
j_call: TRBJ1-6
clone_size: NA
v_call: TRBV7-2

cdr3_aa: CASSLKFSGGHNEQFF
cdr3_nt: TGTGCCAGCAGCTTAAAATTTAGCGGGGGGCACAATGAGCAGTTCTTC
d_call: TRBD2
j_call: TRBJ2-1
clone_size: NA
v_call: TRBV7-2

cdr3_aa: CASSTRDQPQHF
cdr3_nt: TGTGCCAGCAGTACCCGGGATCAGCCCCAGCATTTT
d_call: NA
j_call: TRBJ1-5
clone_size: NA
v_call: TRBV6-5

cdr3_aa: CASSLGGSNEQFF
cdr3_nt: TGTGCCAGCAGCTTGGGCGGGAGTAATGAGCAGTTCTTC
d_call: TRBD2
j_call: TRBJ2-1
clone_size: few
v_call: TRBV11-3

cdr3_aa: CASSSGTGLRGYTF
cdr3_nt: TGTGCCAGCAGTTCCGGGACAGGGCTGCGGGGCTACACCTTC
d_call: TRBD1
j_call: TRBJ1-2
clone_size: NA
v_call: TRBV28

cdr3_aa: CASSSGQGPFGGNEQFF
cdr3_nt: TGTGCCAGCAGTTCAGGCCAAGGACCTTTCGGGGGCAATGAGCAGTTCTTC
d_call: NA
j_call: TRBJ2-1
clone_size: few
v_call: TRBV2

cdr3_aa: CASSRAGGSTEQYF
cdr3_nt: TGTGCCAGCAGTCGGGCAGGGGGTTCTACGGAGCAGTACTTC
d_call: TRBD1
j_call: TRBJ2-7
clone_size: NA
v_call: TRBV27

cdr3_aa: CASSRGDRISDTQYF
cdr3_nt: TGTGCCAGCAGCCGCGGGGACCGAATCTCAGATACGCAGTATTTT
d_call: NA
j_call: TRBJ2-3
clone_size: NA
v_call: TRBV5-8

cdr3_aa: CASGRGPEGDIGNTIYF
cdr3_nt: TGTGCCAGCGGTCGGGGTCCAGAGGGGGACATCGGAAACACCATATATTTT
d_call: NA
j_call: TRBJ1-3
clone_size: NA
v_call: TRBV6-6

cdr3_aa: CASSTYSGANVLTF
cdr3_nt: TGTGCCAGCAGCACCTATTCTGGGGCCAACGTCCTGACTTTC
d_call: NA
j_call: TRBJ2-6
clone_size: few
v_call: TRBV11-3

cdr3_aa: CASSLGSSGRLNYEQYF
cdr3_nt: TGTGCCAGCAGCTTAGGATCGAGCGGGAGACTCAACTACGAGCAGTACTTC
d_call: TRBD2
j_call: TRBJ2-7
clone_size: NA
v_call: TRBV11-3

cdr3_aa: CASSQRDRVNTGELFF
cdr3_nt: TGCGCCAGCAGCCAAAGGGACAGGGTTAACACCGGGGAGCTGTTTTTT
d_call: TRBD1
j_call: TRBJ2-2
clone_size: NA
v_call: TRBV4-1

cdr3_aa: CASSQNRGGNTIYF
cdr3_nt: TGTGCCAGCAGCCAAAACAGGGGCGGAAACACCATATATTTT
d_call: TRBD1
j_call: TRBJ1-3
clone_size: once
v_call: TRBV16

cdr3_aa: CASSLLGQPQHF
cdr3_nt: TGTGCCAGCAGTTTGCTCGGTCAGCCCCAGCATTTT
d_call: NA
j_call: TRBJ1-5
clone_size: once
v_call: TRBV5-4

cdr3_aa: CASSQWAEKLFF
cdr3_nt: TGTGCCAGCAGTCAATGGGCTGAAAAACTGTTTTTT
d_call: NA
j_call: TRBJ1-4
clone_size: NA
v_call: TRBV6-5

cdr3_aa: CASSFLTSGRINIQYF
cdr3_nt: TGTGCCAGCAGCTTCTTGACTAGCGGGAGGATCAACATTCAGTACTTC
d_call: TRBD2
j_call: TRBJ2-4
clone_size: NA
v_call: TRBV11-3

cdr3_aa: CASSQRIQVYEQYF
cdr3_nt: TGCGCCAGCAGCCAACGAATACAGGTCTACGAGCAGTACTTC
d_call: NA
j_call: TRBJ2-7
clone_size: few
v_call: TRBV4-1

cdr3_aa: CASSLARTGPNYGYTF
cdr3_nt: TGTGCCAGCAGCTTGGCAAGGACAGGCCCTAACTATGGCTACACCTTC
d_call: TRBD1
j_call: TRBJ1-2
clone_size: NA
v_call: TRBV5-4

cdr3_aa: CASSPRRGGLAGAYEQYF
cdr3_nt: TGTGCCAGCAGCCCCCGCAGGGGTGGTCTAGCGGGGGCCTACGAGCAGTACTTC
d_call: TRBD2
j_call: TRBJ2-7
clone_size: NA
v_call: TRBV5-8

cdr3_aa: CASSPLGHTEAFF
cdr3_nt: TGTGCCAGCTCACCGCTGGGCCACACTGAAGCTTTCTTT
d_call: NA
j_call: TRBJ1-1
clone_size: NA
v_call: TRBV18

cdr3_aa: CAITPGQATYEQYF
cdr3_nt: TGTGCCATCACCCCCGGACAGGCCACCTACGAGCAGTACTTC
d_call: TRBD1
j_call: TRBJ2-7
clone_size: NA
v_call: TRBV10-3

cdr3_aa: CASSNLAAGGLETQYF
cdr3_nt: TGTGCCAGCAGCAACCTAGCCGCGGGGGGGCTGGAGACCCAGTACTTC
d_call: TRBD2
j_call: TRBJ2-5
clone_size: NA
v_call: TRBV7-9

cdr3_aa: CASRISDRPSNYGYTF
cdr3_nt: TGTGCCAGCAGAATATCAGACAGACCTTCTAACTATGGCTACACCTTC
d_call: NA
j_call: TRBJ1-2
clone_size: NA
v_call: TRBV2

cdr3_aa: CASSIDANSGNTIYF
cdr3_nt: TGTGCCAGTAGTATAGATGCTAACTCTGGAAACACCATATATTTT
d_call: NA
j_call: TRBJ1-3
clone_size: NA
v_call: TRBV19

cdr3_aa: CATSTTPGTGDYNEQFF
cdr3_nt: TGTGCCACCAGTACAACCCCCGGGACAGGAGATTACAATGAGCAGTTCTTC
d_call: TRBD1
j_call: TRBJ2-1
clone_size: NA
v_call: TRBV24-1

cdr3_aa: CASSPPRGSQETQYF
cdr3_nt: TGTGCCAGCTCACCACCGCGGGGTTCGCAAGAGACCCAGTACTTC
d_call: NA
j_call: TRBJ2-5
clone_size: NA
v_call: TRBV18

cdr3_aa: CASSLAFQQVYF
cdr3_nt: TGTGCCAGCAGTTTAGCGTTCCAACAGGTCTATTTT
d_call: NA
j_call: TRBJ1-3
clone_size: NA
v_call: TRBV12-3/TRBV12-4

cdr3_aa: CSVQGIMNTEAFF
cdr3_nt: TGCAGCGTTCAGGGAATCATGAACACTGAAGCTTTCTTT
d_call: NA
j_call: TRBJ1-1
clone_size: NA
v_call: TRBV29-1

cdr3_aa: CATSRALTGRNTEAFF
cdr3_nt: TGTGCCACCAGCAGAGCTTTGACAGGGAGGAACACTGAAGCTTTCTTT
d_call: TRBD1
j_call: TRBJ1-1
clone_size: once
v_call: TRBV15

cdr3_aa: CSVAPVVDQETQYF
cdr3_nt: TGCAGCGTAGCGCCCGTAGTGGACCAAGAGACCCAGTACTTC
d_call: NA
j_call: TRBJ2-5
clone_size: NA
v_call: TRBV29-1

cdr3_aa: CASRSTGTGVSPLHF
cdr3_nt: TGTGCCAGCAGATCTACCGGGACAGGGGTTTCACCCCTCCACTTT
d_call: TRBD1
j_call: TRBJ1-6
clone_size: NA
v_call: TRBV27

cdr3_aa: CASREPTGGPSGELFF
cdr3_nt: TGTGCCAGCCGTGAACCGACGGGAGGGCCGAGCGGGGAGCTGTTTTTT
d_call: TRBD2
j_call: TRBJ2-2
clone_size: NA
v_call: TRBV6-1

cdr3_aa: CASSLRRTGENSGNTIYF
cdr3_nt: TGCGCCAGCAGCTTGAGGAGGACAGGTGAAAACTCTGGAAACACCATATATTTT
d_call: TRBD1
j_call: TRBJ1-3
clone_size: NA
v_call: TRBV5-1

cdr3_aa: CASSLGGDGQPQHF
cdr3_nt: TGTGCCAGCAGCTTAGGGGGAGACGGTCAGCCCCAGCATTTT
d_call: NA
j_call: TRBJ1-5
clone_size: NA
v_call: TRBV11-2

cdr3_aa: CASSRTRDSNSGNTIYF
cdr3_nt: TGTGCCAGCAGCAGAACCCGGGACTCTAACTCTGGAAACACCATATATTTT
d_call: NA
j_call: TRBJ1-3
clone_size: NA
v_call: TRBV9

cdr3_aa: CASSMSGGLNTEAFF
cdr3_nt: TGCGCAAGCAGCATGAGCGGGGGGTTGAACACTGAAGCTTTCTTT
d_call: NA
j_call: TRBJ1-1
clone_size: NA
v_call: TRBV5-1

cdr3_aa: CAWRKGHSAGTQYF
cdr3_nt: TGTGCCTGGAGGAAAGGACATTCTGCAGGAACGCAGTATTTT
d_call: NA
j_call: TRBJ2-3
clone_size: NA
v_call: TRBV30

cdr3_aa: CASSLTSGGYNEQFF
cdr3_nt: TGCGCCAGCAGCTTGACTAGCGGGGGGTACAATGAGCAGTTCTTC
d_call: TRBD2
j_call: TRBJ2-1
clone_size: NA
v_call: TRBV5-1

cdr3_aa: CASSDLADSSYEQYF
cdr3_nt: TGTGCCAGCAGTGATTTAGCAGACAGCTCCTACGAGCAGTACTTC
d_call: NA
j_call: TRBJ2-7
clone_size: NA
v_call: TRBV2

cdr3_aa: CASSVDSSSNQPQHF
cdr3_nt: TGTGCCAGCAGCGTAGATTCCAGTTCCAATCAGCCCCAGCATTTT
d_call: NA
j_call: TRBJ1-5
clone_size: NA
v_call: TRBV9

cdr3_aa: CASSDGHGTTVAEAFF
cdr3_nt: TGTGCCAGCAGTGACGGACATGGCACTACAGTCGCTGAAGCTTTCTTT
d_call: NA
j_call: TRBJ1-1
clone_size: NA
v_call: TRBV2

cdr3_aa: CASSLKGQYAPYEQYF
cdr3_nt: TGTGCCAGCAGTTTGAAGGGGCAGTATGCCCCGTACGAGCAGTACTTC
d_call: NA
j_call: TRBJ2-7
clone_size: NA
v_call: TRBV27

cdr3_aa: CASTQYYGYTF
cdr3_nt: TGTGCCAGCACTCAGTACTATGGCTACACCTTC
d_call: NA
j_call: TRBJ1-2
clone_size: NA
v_call: TRBV6-5

cdr3_aa: CASSSGQGRVWRTEAFF
cdr3_nt: TGTGCCAGCAGCTCGGGACAGGGGCGAGTTTGGAGGACTGAAGCTTTCTTT
d_call: TRBD1
j_call: TRBJ1-1
clone_size: NA
v_call: TRBV5-5

cdr3_aa: CASSRGQQETQYF
cdr3_nt: TGTGCCAGCAGCAGGGGACAGCAAGAGACCCAGTACTTC
d_call: TRBD1
j_call: TRBJ2-5
clone_size: once
v_call: TRBV7-9

cdr3_aa: CASGLVLDGSSGTETQYF
cdr3_nt: TGTGCTAGTGGTTTGGTATTGGACGGATCTAGCGGGACGGAGACCCAGTACTTC
d_call: TRBD2
j_call: TRBJ2-5
clone_size: NA
v_call: TRBV12-5